This is a list of T cell receptor beta chains from one sample in a study of beta chain features in type 1 diabetes. Sequenced by immunoSEQ multiplex PCR; TCRdb stores in-frame clones only, minus some. The sample lists a few hundred thousand clones, roughly 12% occurring once. Sample: naive CD4+ T cells from blood. Receptors originate from a woman between 18 and 30 years old with type 1 diabetes. The CDR3 runs from the conserved cysteine through the conserved F or W. The D gene is left open where the match is weak. The size of a clone is reported for some rows only, either as once, few or many, or as a class for expanded clones.

D gene: .
V gene: TRBV19
J gene: TRBJ1-5
clone size: few
CDR3 DNA: TGTGCCAGTAATGCGGGGGGAAAGTATAGCAATCAGCCCCAGCATTTT
CDR3 protein: CASNAGGKYSNQPQHF

D gene: TRBD1
V gene: TRBV2
J gene: TRBJ1-5
clone size: few
CDR3 DNA: TGTGCCAGCAGTGGGACAGGGCAATTACAGCCCCAGCATTTT
CDR3 protein: CASSGTGQLQPQHF

D gene: TRBD1
V gene: TRBV30
J gene: TRBJ1-5
clone size: .
CDR3 DNA: TGTGCCTGGAGTTTTGGCCAGGGGGATCAGCCCCAGCATTTT
CDR3 protein: CAWSFGQGDQPQHF

D gene: .
V gene: TRBV7-3
J gene: TRBJ2-1
clone size: few
CDR3 DNA: TGTGCCAGCAGCTTAACAGCCCCTAAAACCTACAATGAGCAGTTCTTC
CDR3 protein: CASSLTAPKTYNEQFF

D gene: .
V gene: TRBV19
J gene: TRBJ1-2
clone size: few
CDR3 DNA: TGTGCCAGTAGCCCTTTGGACAAACTCTATTATGGCTACACCTTC
CDR3 protein: CASSPLDKLYYGYTF

D gene: TRBD2
V gene: TRBV18
J gene: TRBJ2-5
clone size: .
CDR3 DNA: TGTGCCAGCTCAAGGCTAGCGGGAACACAAGAGACCCAGTACTTC
CDR3 protein: CASSRLAGTQETQYF

D gene: .
V gene: TRBV30
J gene: TRBJ2-2
clone size: few
CDR3 DNA: TGTGCCTGGAGTCAGGAGAGGGCCGGGGAGCTGTTTTTT
CDR3 protein: CAWSQERAGELFF

D gene: .
V gene: TRBV5-4
J gene: TRBJ2-3
clone size: .
CDR3 DNA: TGTGCCAGCAGCTTCCCGGCAGATACGCAGTATTTT
CDR3 protein: CASSFPADTQYF

D gene: .
V gene: TRBV7-9
J gene: TRBJ1-2
clone size: few
CDR3 DNA: TGTGCCAGCAGCTTAAGCCGCGGTGGCTACACCTTC
CDR3 protein: CASSLSRGGYTF

D gene: TRBD2
V gene: TRBV7-2
J gene: TRBJ2-4
clone size: .
CDR3 DNA: TGTGCCAGCAGACCTAGCGGGAGGGGAGAAAACATTCAGTACTTC
CDR3 protein: CASRPSGRGENIQYF

D gene: TRBD2
V gene: TRBV4-1
J gene: TRBJ2-5
clone size: few
CDR3 DNA: TGCGCCAGCAGCCAAGAGGGACTAGCGGAGACGGAGACCCAGTACTTC
CDR3 protein: CASSQEGLAETETQYF

D gene: .
V gene: TRBV20-1
J gene: TRBJ2-7
clone size: few
CDR3 DNA: TGCAGTGCGGCAGGGTCTTACGAGCAGTACTTC
CDR3 protein: CSAAGSYEQYF

D gene: .
V gene: TRBV2
J gene: TRBJ2-5
clone size: .
CDR3 DNA: TGTGCCAGCAGTGAAGGGGGGCCCTCGAGGGAGACCCAGTACTTC
CDR3 protein: CASSEGGPSRETQYF

D gene: .
V gene: TRBV7-3
J gene: TRBJ1-2
clone size: .
CDR3 DNA: TGTGCCAGCAGCTTAGAAATACAGGTTCCGTTCCCCTATGGCTACACCTTC
CDR3 protein: CASSLEIQVPFPYGYTF

D gene: .
V gene: TRBV5-1
J gene: TRBJ1-2
clone size: .
CDR3 DNA: TGCGCCAGCAGGAAAGACTACGGCTACACCTTC
CDR3 protein: CASRKDYGYTF

D gene: TRBD2
V gene: TRBV6-1
J gene: TRBJ2-7
clone size: .
CDR3 DNA: TGTGCCAGCAGTAAGCTAGCGGGAGCGCCCTACGAGCAGTACTTC
CDR3 protein: CASSKLAGAPYEQYF

D gene: .
V gene: TRBV2
J gene: TRBJ2-2
clone size: few
CDR3 DNA: TGTGCCAGCTTCCCGGGACACTTGAACACCGGGGAGCTGTTTTTT
CDR3 protein: CASFPGHLNTGELFF

D gene: TRBD2
V gene: TRBV30
J gene: TRBJ2-3
clone size: few
CDR3 DNA: TGTGCCTGGAGTGTATCTAGCGGGCCGCTCACAGATACGCAGTATTTT
CDR3 protein: CAWSVSSGPLTDTQYF

D gene: TRBD1
V gene: TRBV28
J gene: TRBJ2-1
clone size: few
CDR3 DNA: TGTGCCAGCAGTTTTTCAGGGGGTCTCTACAATGAGCAGTTCTTC
CDR3 protein: CASSFSGGLYNEQFF

D gene: .
V gene: TRBV5-1
J gene: TRBJ2-7
clone size: few
CDR3 DNA: TGCGCCAGCAGCTTGGACTCGGGGTACGAGCAGTACTTC
CDR3 protein: CASSLDSGYEQYF

D gene: .
V gene: TRBV5-1
J gene: TRBJ2-3
clone size: .
CDR3 DNA: TGCGCCAGCAGCTTGGTAGGGGCGCCCACAGATACGCAGTATTTT
CDR3 protein: CASSLVGAPTDTQYF

D gene: .
V gene: TRBV19
J gene: TRBJ1-1
clone size: .
CDR3 DNA: TGTGCCAGTGAGAGGGGCGCCGGGGGGGCCACTGAAGCTTTCTTT
CDR3 protein: CASERGAGGATEAFF

D gene: .
V gene: TRBV19
J gene: TRBJ1-2
clone size: .
CDR3 DNA: TGTGCCAGTAGTATTCCCGGGAAACACTATGGCTACACCTTC
CDR3 protein: CASSIPGKHYGYTF

D gene: TRBD2
V gene: TRBV30
J gene: TRBJ2-1
clone size: few
CDR3 DNA: TGTGCCTGGAGTCTGGCGGGAGACTACAATGAGCAGTTCTTC
CDR3 protein: CAWSLAGDYNEQFF

D gene: TRBD1
V gene: TRBV7-8
J gene: TRBJ1-2
clone size: few
CDR3 DNA: TGTGCCAGCAGCCCCTCGGGACAGGGGAACTATGGCTACACCTTC
CDR3 protein: CASSPSGQGNYGYTF

D gene: .
V gene: TRBV7-2
J gene: TRBJ2-6
clone size: .
CDR3 DNA: TGTGCCGTGCAGGGGGGCTCTGGGGCCAACGTCCTGACTTTC
CDR3 protein: CAVQGGSGANVLTF

D gene: .
V gene: TRBV11-2
J gene: TRBJ2-3
clone size: few
CDR3 DNA: TGTGCCAGCCTCCCTAGGGGGACAGATACGCAGTATTTT
CDR3 protein: CASLPRGTDTQYF

D gene: TRBD1
V gene: TRBV30
J gene: TRBJ2-1
clone size: .
CDR3 DNA: TGTGCCTGGTCCGGGACAGACTCCTACAATGAGCAGTTCTTC
CDR3 protein: CAWSGTDSYNEQFF

D gene: .
V gene: TRBV30
J gene: TRBJ1-1
clone size: few
CDR3 DNA: TGTGCCTGGAGTGTACTAGCGAACACTGAAGCTTTCTTT
CDR3 protein: CAWSVLANTEAFF

D gene: .
V gene: TRBV14
J gene: TRBJ1-2
clone size: few
CDR3 DNA: TGTGCCAGCAGCCAAACAGGGATCTATGGCTACACCTTC
CDR3 protein: CASSQTGIYGYTF

D gene: TRBD2
V gene: TRBV28
J gene: TRBJ2-1
clone size: few
CDR3 DNA: TGTGCCAGCACCTGGGCTAGCGGGATAGTCAATGAGCAGTTCTTC
CDR3 protein: CASTWASGIVNEQFF

D gene: .
V gene: TRBV7-9
J gene: TRBJ1-3
clone size: .
CDR3 DNA: TGTGCCAGCAGCTTAGCCTCCGGGGTCTCGGCGAACACCATATATTTT
CDR3 protein: CASSLASGVSANTIYF

D gene: .
V gene: TRBV28
J gene: TRBJ2-7
clone size: .
CDR3 DNA: TGTGCCAGCAGTTACCACCTGAGCTCCTACGAGCAGTACTTC
CDR3 protein: CASSYHLSSYEQYF

D gene: TRBD1
V gene: TRBV13
J gene: TRBJ2-5
clone size: .
CDR3 DNA: TGTGCCAGCAGCCGGGACAGAGAAGAGACCCAGTACTTC
CDR3 protein: CASSRDREETQYF

D gene: .
V gene: TRBV30
J gene: TRBJ2-7
clone size: few
CDR3 DNA: TGTGCCTGGAGTCTACTACCGTACGAGCAGTACTTC
CDR3 protein: CAWSLLPYEQYF

D gene: .
V gene: TRBV30
J gene: TRBJ2-7
clone size: .
CDR3 DNA: TGTGCCTGGAGAGGGGCATCCTACGAGCAGTACTTC
CDR3 protein: CAWRGASYEQYF

D gene: TRBD2
V gene: TRBV19
J gene: TRBJ2-7
clone size: few
CDR3 DNA: TGTGCCAGTAGTTGGAAGCTGGGACTAGCGGAAGTCTACGAGCAGTACTTC
CDR3 protein: CASSWKLGLAEVYEQYF

D gene: TRBD1
V gene: TRBV6-1
J gene: TRBJ2-2
clone size: .
CDR3 DNA: TGTGCCAGCAGTGGAGGGGGCAGTCAGAACACCGGGGAGCTGTTTTTT
CDR3 protein: CASSGGGSQNTGELFF

D gene: .
V gene: TRBV25-1
J gene: TRBJ2-1
clone size: few
CDR3 DNA: TGTGCCAGCAGTGAAGCAGGGGCTAATTCCTACAATGAGCAGTTCTTC
CDR3 protein: CASSEAGANSYNEQFF

D gene: .
V gene: TRBV11-2
J gene: TRBJ2-3
clone size: .
CDR3 DNA: TGTGCCAGCAGCTTAGAGGCGGTGGGCACAGATACGCAGTATTTT
CDR3 protein: CASSLEAVGTDTQYF

D gene: .
V gene: TRBV7-2
J gene: TRBJ2-7
clone size: .
CDR3 DNA: TGTGCCAGCAGCTTGGGGCAGGGCCCTTGGTACGAGCAGTACTTC
CDR3 protein: CASSLGQGPWYEQYF

D gene: .
V gene: TRBV5-1
J gene: TRBJ1-2
clone size: .
CDR3 DNA: TGCGCCAGCAGTTCTAGGGGTTTCGGGCTAATTACTGACGGCTACACCTTC
CDR3 protein: CASSSRGFGLITDGYTF

D gene: .
V gene: TRBV15
J gene: TRBJ2-7
clone size: .
CDR3 DNA: TGTGCCACCAGCTCCCCGGGGGTCAGTCCCTCCGAGCAGTACTTC
CDR3 protein: CATSSPGVSPSEQYF

D gene: TRBD2
V gene: TRBV19
J gene: TRBJ2-1
clone size: .
CDR3 DNA: TGTGCCAGTAGTATCCCCGCGGGAGGACACAATGAGCAGTTCTTC
CDR3 protein: CASSIPAGGHNEQFF

D gene: .
V gene: TRBV2
J gene: TRBJ2-7
clone size: few
CDR3 DNA: TGTGCCATTCGACAGGCGGGCTACGAGCAGTACTTC
CDR3 protein: CAIRQAGYEQYF

D gene: .
V gene: TRBV18
J gene: TRBJ1-1
clone size: few
CDR3 DNA: TGTGCCAGCTCACCCGAGGTGAACACTGAAGCTTTCTTT
CDR3 protein: CASSPEVNTEAFF

D gene: TRBD2
V gene: TRBV4-1
J gene: TRBJ2-3
clone size: .
CDR3 DNA: TGCGCCAGCAGCCGGGGGACTAGCGGGAGGGCCGTCACAGATACGCAGTATTTT
CDR3 protein: CASSRGTSGRAVTDTQYF

D gene: TRBD1
V gene: TRBV28
J gene: TRBJ2-7
clone size: few
CDR3 DNA: TGTGCCAGCAGCCCACAGACAGGGGCCCTATACGAGCAGTACTTC
CDR3 protein: CASSPQTGALYEQYF

D gene: .
V gene: TRBV30
J gene: TRBJ2-1
clone size: .
CDR3 DNA: TGTGCATGGGACCGGGGAGCCTACAATGAGCAGTTCTTC
CDR3 protein: CAWDRGAYNEQFF

D gene: .
V gene: TRBV5-1
J gene: TRBJ2-5
clone size: .
CDR3 DNA: TGCGCCAGCAGCCCCAACAGAGTCCAAGAGACCCAGTACTTC
CDR3 protein: CASSPNRVQETQYF

D gene: .
V gene: TRBV29-1
J gene: TRBJ2-3
clone size: .
CDR3 DNA: TGCAGCGTTCCGCATCGGTCTAGCACAGATACGCAGTATTTT
CDR3 protein: CSVPHRSSTDTQYF

D gene: .
V gene: TRBV2
J gene: TRBJ1-1
clone size: few
CDR3 DNA: TGTGCCAGCTGCAGGAACACTGAAGCTTTCTTT
CDR3 protein: CASCRNTEAFF

D gene: TRBD1
V gene: TRBV5-1
J gene: TRBJ2-7
clone size: .
CDR3 DNA: TGCGCCAGCAGCCTCTCGACAGGGTACGAGCAGTACTTC
CDR3 protein: CASSLSTGYEQYF